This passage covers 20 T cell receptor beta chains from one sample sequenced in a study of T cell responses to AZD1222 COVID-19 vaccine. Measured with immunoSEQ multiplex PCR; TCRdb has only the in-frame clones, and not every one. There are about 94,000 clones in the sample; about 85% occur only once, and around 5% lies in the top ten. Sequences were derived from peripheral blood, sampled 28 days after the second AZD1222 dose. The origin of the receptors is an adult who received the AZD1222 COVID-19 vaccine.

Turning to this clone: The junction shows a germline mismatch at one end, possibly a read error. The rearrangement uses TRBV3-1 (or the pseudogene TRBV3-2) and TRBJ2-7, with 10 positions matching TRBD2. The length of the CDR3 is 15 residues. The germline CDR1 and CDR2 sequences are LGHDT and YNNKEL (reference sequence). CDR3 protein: CASSPPRASGRIVNF. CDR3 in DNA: TGTGCCAGCAGCCCACCTCGGGCTAGCGGGAGAATTGTGAACTTC.

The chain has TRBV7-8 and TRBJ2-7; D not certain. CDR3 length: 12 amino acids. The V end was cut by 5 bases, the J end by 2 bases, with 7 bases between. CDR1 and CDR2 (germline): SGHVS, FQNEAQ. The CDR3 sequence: CASSPTTYEQYF. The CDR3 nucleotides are TGTGCCAGCAGCCCGACCACCTACGAGCAGTACTTC.

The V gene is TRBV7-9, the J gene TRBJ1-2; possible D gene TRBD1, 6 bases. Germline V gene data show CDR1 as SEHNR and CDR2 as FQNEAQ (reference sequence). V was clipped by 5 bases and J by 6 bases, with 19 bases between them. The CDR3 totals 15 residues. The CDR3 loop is CASSPYGQLGDGYTF. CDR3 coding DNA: TGTGCCAGCAGCCCGTACGGACAGTTGGGGGATGGCTACACCTTC.

CDR3 nucleotide sequence: TGTGCCAGCAGCCGTCTGGCTGGGGATGAGCAGTTCTTC. As protein: CASSRLAGDEQFF. The chain joins TRBV7-8 to TRBJ2-1; D is undetermined. V lost 5 bases and J lost 8, with 13 bases in between. Germline CDR1 is SGHVS and CDR2 is FQNEAQ. The length of the CDR3 is 13 residues.

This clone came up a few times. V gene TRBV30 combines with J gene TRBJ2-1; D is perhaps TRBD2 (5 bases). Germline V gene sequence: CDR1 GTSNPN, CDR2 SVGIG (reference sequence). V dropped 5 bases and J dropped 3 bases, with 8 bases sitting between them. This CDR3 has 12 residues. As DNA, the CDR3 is TGTGCCTGGGGGCGGGTCTACAATGAGCAGTTCTTC. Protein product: CAWGRVYNEQFF.

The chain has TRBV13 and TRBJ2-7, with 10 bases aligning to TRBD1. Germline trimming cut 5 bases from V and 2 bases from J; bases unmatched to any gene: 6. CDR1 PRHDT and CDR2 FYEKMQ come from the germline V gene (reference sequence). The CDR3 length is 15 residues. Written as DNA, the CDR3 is TGTGCCAGCAGCCCATCGGGACAGGGGACCTACGAGCAGTACTTC. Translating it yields CASSPSGQGTYEQYF. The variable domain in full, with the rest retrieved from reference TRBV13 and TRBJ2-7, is AAGVIQSPRHLIKEKRETATLKCYPIPRHDTVYWYQQGPGQDPQFLISFYEKMQSDKGSIPDRFSAQQFSDYHSELNMSSLELGDSALYFCASSPSGQGTYEQYFGPGTRLTVT.

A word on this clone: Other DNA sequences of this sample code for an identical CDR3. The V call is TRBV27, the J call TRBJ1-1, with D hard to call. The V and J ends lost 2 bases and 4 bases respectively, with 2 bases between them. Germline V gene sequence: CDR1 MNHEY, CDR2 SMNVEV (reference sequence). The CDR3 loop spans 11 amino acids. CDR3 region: CASSLGTEAFF. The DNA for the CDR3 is TGTGCCAGCAGTTTAGGCACTGAAGCTTTCTTT.

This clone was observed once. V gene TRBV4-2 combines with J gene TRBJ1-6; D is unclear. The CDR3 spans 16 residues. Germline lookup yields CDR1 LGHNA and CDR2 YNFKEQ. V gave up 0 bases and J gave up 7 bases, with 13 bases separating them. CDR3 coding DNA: TGTGCCAGCAGCCAAGATTTCAGTCAGGCGAATTCACCCCTCCACTTT. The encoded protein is CASSQDFSQANSPLHF.

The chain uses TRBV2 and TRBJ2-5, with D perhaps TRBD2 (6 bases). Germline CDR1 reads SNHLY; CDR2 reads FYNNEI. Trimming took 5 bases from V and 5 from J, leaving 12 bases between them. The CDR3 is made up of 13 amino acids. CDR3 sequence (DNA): TGTGCCAGCAGTCGGGACTGGAGGGAGACCCAGTACTTC. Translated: CASSRDWRETQYF.

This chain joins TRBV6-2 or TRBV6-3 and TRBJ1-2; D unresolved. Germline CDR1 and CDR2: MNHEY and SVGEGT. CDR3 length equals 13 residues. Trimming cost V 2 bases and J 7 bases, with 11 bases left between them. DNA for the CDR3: TGTGCCAGCAGTTACGGGCAGGTTGCTGGCTACACCTTC. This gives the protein CASSYGQVAGYTF.

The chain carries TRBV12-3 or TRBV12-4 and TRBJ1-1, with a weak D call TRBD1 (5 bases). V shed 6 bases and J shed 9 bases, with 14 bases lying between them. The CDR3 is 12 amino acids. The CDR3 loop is CASRSRGGKAFF. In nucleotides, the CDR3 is TGTGCCAGCAGGAGCCGGGGGGGGAAAGCTTTCTTT.

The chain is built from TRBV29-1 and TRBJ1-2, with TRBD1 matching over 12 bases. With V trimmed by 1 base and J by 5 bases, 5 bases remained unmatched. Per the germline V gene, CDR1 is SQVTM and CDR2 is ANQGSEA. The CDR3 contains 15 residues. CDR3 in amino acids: CSVEVGDRGLYGYTF. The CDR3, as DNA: TGCAGCGTTGAAGTAGGGGACAGGGGGCTTTATGGCTACACCTTC.

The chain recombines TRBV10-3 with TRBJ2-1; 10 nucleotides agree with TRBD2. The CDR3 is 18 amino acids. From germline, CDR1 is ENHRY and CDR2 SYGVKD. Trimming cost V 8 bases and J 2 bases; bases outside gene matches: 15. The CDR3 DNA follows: TGTGCCATCGGAACACGGACTAGCGGATATAGGGCCTACAATGAGCAGTTCTTC. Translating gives CAIGTRTSGYRAYNEQFF.

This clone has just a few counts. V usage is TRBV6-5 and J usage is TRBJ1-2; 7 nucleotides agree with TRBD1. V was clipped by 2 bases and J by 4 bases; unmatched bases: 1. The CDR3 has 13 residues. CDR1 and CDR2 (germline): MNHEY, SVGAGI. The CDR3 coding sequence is TGTGCCAGCAGTTACCCAGGGGGCTATGGCTACACCTTC. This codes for CASSYPGGYGYTF.

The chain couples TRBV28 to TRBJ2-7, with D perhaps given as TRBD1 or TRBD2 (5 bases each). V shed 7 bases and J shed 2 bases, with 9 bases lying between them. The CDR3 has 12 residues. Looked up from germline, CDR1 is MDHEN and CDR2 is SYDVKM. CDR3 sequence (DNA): TGTGCCAGCAATGGGGACCCCTACGAGCAGTACTTC. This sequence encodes CASNGDPYEQYF.

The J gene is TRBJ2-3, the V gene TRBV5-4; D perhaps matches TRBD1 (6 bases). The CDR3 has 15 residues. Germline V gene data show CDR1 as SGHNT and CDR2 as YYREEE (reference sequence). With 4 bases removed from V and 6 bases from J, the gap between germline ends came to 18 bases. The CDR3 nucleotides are TGTGCCAGCAGCGGGACACGTCTAATGATGGATACGCAGTATTTT. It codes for CASSGTRLMMDTQYF. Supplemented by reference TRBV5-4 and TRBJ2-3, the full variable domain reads ETGVTQSPTHLIKTRGQQVTLRCSSQSGHNTVSWYQQALGQGPQFIFQYYREEENGRGNFPPRFSGLQFPNYSSELNVNALELDDSALYLCASSGTRLMMDTQYFGPGTRLTVL.

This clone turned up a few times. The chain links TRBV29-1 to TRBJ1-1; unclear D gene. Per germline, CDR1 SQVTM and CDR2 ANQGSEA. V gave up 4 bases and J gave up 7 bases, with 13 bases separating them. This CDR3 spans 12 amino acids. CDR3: CSVVGVPVEAFF. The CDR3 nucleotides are TGCAGCGTTGTCGGGGTTCCGGTTGAAGCTTTCTTT.

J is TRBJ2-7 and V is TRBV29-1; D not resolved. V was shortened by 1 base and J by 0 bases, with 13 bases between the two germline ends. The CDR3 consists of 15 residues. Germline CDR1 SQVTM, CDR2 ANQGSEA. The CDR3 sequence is CSVEGAPSGSYEQYF. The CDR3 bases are TGCAGCGTTGAAGGGGCGCCCTCCGGCTCCTACGAGCAGTACTTC.

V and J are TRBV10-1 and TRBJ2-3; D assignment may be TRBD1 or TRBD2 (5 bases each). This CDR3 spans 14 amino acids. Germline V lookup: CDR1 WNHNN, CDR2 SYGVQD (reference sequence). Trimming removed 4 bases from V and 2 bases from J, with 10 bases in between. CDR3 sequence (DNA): TGCGCCAGCAGTGTTGGGGGAGACACAGATACGCAGTATTTT. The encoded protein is CASSVGGDTDTQYF.

The CDR3, as DNA: TGTGCCAGCAGCTTAGGTTCGGAGGGGCTTAACTATGGCTACACCTTC. This sequence encodes CASSLGSEGLNYGYTF. The chain links TRBV7-9 to TRBJ1-2, with D maybe TRBD1 (5 bases). Germline V CDR1 and CDR2: SEHNR, FQNEAQ (reference sequence). Between the trimmed V and J ends, which lost 1 base and 1 base, there was a span of 13 bases. The CDR3 runs 16 residues.